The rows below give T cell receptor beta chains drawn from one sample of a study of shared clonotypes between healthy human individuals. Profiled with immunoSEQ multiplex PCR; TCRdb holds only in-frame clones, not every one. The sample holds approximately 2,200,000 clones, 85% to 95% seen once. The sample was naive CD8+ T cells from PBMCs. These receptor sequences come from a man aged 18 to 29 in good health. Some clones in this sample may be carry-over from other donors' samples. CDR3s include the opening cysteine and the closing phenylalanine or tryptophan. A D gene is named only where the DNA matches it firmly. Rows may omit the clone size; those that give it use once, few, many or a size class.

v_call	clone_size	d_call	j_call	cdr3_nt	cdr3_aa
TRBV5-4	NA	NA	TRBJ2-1	TGTGCCAGCAGCTTGCTGGGCGCGGTCGGGGAGCAGTTCTTC	CASSLLGAVGEQFF
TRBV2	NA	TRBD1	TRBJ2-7	TGTGCCAGCAGTGCGGGACAGGGCCGAGGCGAGCAGTACTTC	CASSAGQGRGEQYF
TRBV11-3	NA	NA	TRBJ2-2	TGTGCCAGCAGCTTCGGGGCGGGGAGTTACACCGGGGAGCTGTTTTTT	CASSFGAGSYTGELFF
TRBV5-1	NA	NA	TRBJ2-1	TGCGCCAGCAGCTTGGGGTCGGGAACGGGCGAGCAGTTCTTC	CASSLGSGTGEQFF
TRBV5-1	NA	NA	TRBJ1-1	TGCGCCAGCAGCTTGGCCGAAACGTCATGGACTGAAGCTTTCTTT	CASSLAETSWTEAFF
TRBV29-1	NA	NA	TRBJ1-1	TGCAGCGTCGGGAATGAAGCTTTCTTT	CSVGNEAFF
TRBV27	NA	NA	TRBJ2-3	TGTGCCAGCAGCTCACCGACGGGACTCACAGATACGCAGTATTTT	CASSSPTGLTDTQYF
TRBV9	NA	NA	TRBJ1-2	TGTGCCAGCAGCGTAGGGTCAGAAAAGCATAACTATGGCTACACCTTC	CASSVGSEKHNYGYTF
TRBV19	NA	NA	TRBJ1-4	TGTGCCAGTAGTACCACCTGGCTTGCAACTAATGAAAAACTGTTTTTT	CASSTTWLATNEKLFF
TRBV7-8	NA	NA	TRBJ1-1	TGTGCCAGCAGCTTAGGTCTGGGACCCCCTGAAGCTTTCTTT	CASSLGLGPPEAFF
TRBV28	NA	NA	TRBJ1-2	TGTGCCAGCACCTCCGGTGGGGGCATCCCTAACTATGGCTACACCTTC	CASTSGGGIPNYGYTF
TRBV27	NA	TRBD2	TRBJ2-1	TGTGCCAGCAGGTGGGGGGGGAACAATGAGCAGTTCTTC	CASRWGGNNEQFF
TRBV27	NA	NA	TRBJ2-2	TGTGCCAGCAGTCCCTATTTCACGGGGCCCGGGGAGCTGTTTTTT	CASSPYFTGPGELFF
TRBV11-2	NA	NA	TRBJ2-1	TGTGCCAGCAGCCCTAGAAGGGACAATGAGCAGTTCTTC	CASSPRRDNEQFF
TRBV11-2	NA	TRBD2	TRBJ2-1	TGTGCCAGCAGCTTAGGTTGGAGGACTAGCGGTTACAATGAGCAGTTCTTC	CASSLGWRTSGYNEQFF
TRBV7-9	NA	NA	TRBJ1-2	TGTGCCAGCAGCTTCGGGACGGATTATGGCTACACCTTC	CASSFGTDYGYTF
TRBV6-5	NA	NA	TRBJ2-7	TGTGCCAGCAGTAACTGGGCGCAGGCCCTGGAGCAGTACTTC	CASSNWAQALEQYF
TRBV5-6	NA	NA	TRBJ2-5	TGTGCCAGCAGCTTGTTGGCCGGACAAGGACTCTTGACTGGGGAGACCCAGTACTTC	CASSLLAGQGLLTGETQYF
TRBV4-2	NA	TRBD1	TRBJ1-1	TGTGCCAGCAGCCACAGGACAGGGGCGAACACTGAAGCTTTCTTT	CASSHRTGANTEAFF
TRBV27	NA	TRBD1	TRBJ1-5	TGTGCCAGCAGGTCTCCTCTGTTGACAGGGGATCAGCCCCAGCATTTT	CASRSPLLTGDQPQHF
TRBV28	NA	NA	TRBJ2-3	TGTGCCAGCAGTCCCCCTGGGGGCACAGATACGCAGTATTTT	CASSPPGGTDTQYF
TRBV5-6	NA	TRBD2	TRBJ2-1	TGTGCCAGCAGCTTGGTTTGGCGGGAGGGTACTTACAATGAGCAGTTCTTC	CASSLVWREGTYNEQFF
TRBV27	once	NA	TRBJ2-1	TGTGCCAGCACTCCTGACGGACTCCAGAGCTCCTACAATGAGCAGTTCTTC	CASTPDGLQSSYNEQFF
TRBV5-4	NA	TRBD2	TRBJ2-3	TGTGCCAGCAGCTTGAAGCGGGAGAAGCGCACAGATACGCAGTATTTT	CASSLKREKRTDTQYF
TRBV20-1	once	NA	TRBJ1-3	TGCAGTGCTAGAGATGAAAACACCATATATTTT	CSARDENTIYF
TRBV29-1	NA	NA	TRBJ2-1	TGCAGCGTTGTTGACAGGCTGGGCAATGAGCAGTTCTTC	CSVVDRLGNEQFF
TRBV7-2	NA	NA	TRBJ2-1	TGTGCCAGCAGCTTTGGGCTAGCTTCCTACAATGAGCAGTTCTTC	CASSFGLASYNEQFF
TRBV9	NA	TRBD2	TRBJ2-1	TGTGCCAGCAGCGTAGGGCGGGAGCCCTACAATGAGCAGTTCTTC	CASSVGREPYNEQFF